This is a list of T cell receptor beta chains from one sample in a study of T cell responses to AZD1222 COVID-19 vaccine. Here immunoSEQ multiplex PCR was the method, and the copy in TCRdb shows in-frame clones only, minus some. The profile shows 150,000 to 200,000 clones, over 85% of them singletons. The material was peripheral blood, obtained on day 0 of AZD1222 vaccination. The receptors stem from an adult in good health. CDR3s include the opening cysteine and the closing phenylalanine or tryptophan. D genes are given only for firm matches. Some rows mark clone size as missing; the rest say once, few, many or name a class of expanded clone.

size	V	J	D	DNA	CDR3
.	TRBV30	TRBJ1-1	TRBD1	TGTGCCTGGAGTGTACAGGGGCCCGGGCTAGCTTTCTTT	CAWSVQGPGLAFF
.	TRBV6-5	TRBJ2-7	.	TGTGCCAGCAGTTCCCCCAGGGGAGCCCACGAGCAGTACTTC	CASSSPRGAHEQYF
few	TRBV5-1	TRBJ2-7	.	TGCGCCAGCAGCTTGGGTCATAGGGACCTCTACGAGCAGTACTTC	CASSLGHRDLYEQYF
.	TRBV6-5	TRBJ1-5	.	TGTGCCAGCAGCCGGTCCCGCAATCAGCCCCAGCATTTT	CASSRSRNQPQHF
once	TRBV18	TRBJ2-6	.	TGTGCCAGCTCACCCGCCCCCGCGTGGTCTGGGGCCAACGTCCTGACTTTC	CASSPAPAWSGANVLTF
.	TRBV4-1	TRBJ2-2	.	TGCGCCAGCAGCCCGGGACGGAACACCGGGGAGCTGTTTTTT	CASSPGRNTGELFF
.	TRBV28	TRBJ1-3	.	TGTGCCAGCAGTTTCACTCGACAGGCAGGTGGAAACACCATATATTTT	CASSFTRQAGGNTIYF
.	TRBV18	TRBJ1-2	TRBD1	TGTGCCAGCTCCCCAGGGGGAACGACGAACTATGGCTACACCTTC	CASSPGGTTNYGYTF
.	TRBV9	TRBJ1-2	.	TGTGCCAGCAGCCCAGGGGAGGACTATGGCTACACCTTC	CASSPGEDYGYTF
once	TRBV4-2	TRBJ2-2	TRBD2	TGTGCCAGCAGCCAAGCTTCACTAGCGGGGGGCCGGGGGACCGGGGAGCTGTTTTTT	CASSQASLAGGRGTGELFF
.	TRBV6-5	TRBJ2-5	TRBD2	TGTGCCAGCAGTTCCCTCAGAGGGAGGGGAGGAGAGACCCAGTACTTC	CASSSLRGRGGETQYF
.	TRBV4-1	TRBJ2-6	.	TGCGCCAGCAGCTCCTACGGACCTTCTGGGGCCAACGTCCTGACTTTC	CASSSYGPSGANVLTF
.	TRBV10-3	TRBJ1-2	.	TGTGCCATCGGCAGTTACTATGGCTACACCTTC	CAIGSYYGYTF
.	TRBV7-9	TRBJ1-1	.	TGTGCCAGCAGCTTTTCAGTGAACACTGAAGCTTTCTTT	CASSFSVNTEAFF
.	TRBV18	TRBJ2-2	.	TGTGCCAGCTCACCCGCAAAGGGTCAGGGGCGCGGCACCGGGGAGCTGTTTTTT	CASSPAKGQGRGTGELFF
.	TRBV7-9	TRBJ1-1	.	TGTGCCAGCAGCTCACCCGGAGGGGGGTATCAGAACACTGAAGCTTTCTTT	CASSSPGGGYQNTEAFF
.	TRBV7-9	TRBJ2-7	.	TGTGCCAGCAGCGGGGAACAGGGGACTCCGGGGGAGCAGTACTTC	CASSGEQGTPGEQYF
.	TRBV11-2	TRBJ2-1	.	TGTGCCAGCAGACCTTTACGGGGTCGCTCCTACAATGAGCAGTTCTTC	CASRPLRGRSYNEQFF
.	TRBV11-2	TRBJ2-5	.	TGTGCCAGCAGCTTCACCCCTCAGGGAATTGGAGAGACCCAGTACTTC	CASSFTPQGIGETQYF
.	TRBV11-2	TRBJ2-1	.	TGTGCCAGCAGCTTAGGCGGTGGAGCCTATGAGCAGTTCTTC	CASSLGGGAYEQFF
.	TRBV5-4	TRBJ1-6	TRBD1	TGTGCCAGCAGCCACCCGGAGACAGGGGGCTCCTATAATTCACCCCTCCACTTT	CASSHPETGGSYNSPLHF
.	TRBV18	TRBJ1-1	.	TGTGCCAGCTCACCAGGGGGCGCGAACACTGAAGCTTTCTTT	CASSPGGANTEAFF
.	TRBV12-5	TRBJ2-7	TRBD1	TGTGCTAGTGGTTTGGGGGGGACAGTTCCCGAGCAGTACTTC	CASGLGGTVPEQYF
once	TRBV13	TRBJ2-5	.	TGTGCCAGCAGCCCAGGTCTGAGCGGTCCGGGGACCCAGTACTTC	CASSPGLSGPGTQYF
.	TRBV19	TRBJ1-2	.	TGTGCCAGTAGTATGGCTTCGGGTGGCTACACCTTC	CASSMASGGYTF
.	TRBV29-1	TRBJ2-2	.	TGCAGCGTTGAAAGTAGTGTAGGGCCATTGGGTAATACCGGGGAGCTGTTTTTT	CSVESSVGPLGNTGELFF
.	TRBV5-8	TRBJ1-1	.	TGTGCCAGCAGCTTGCGGGTAACTGAAGCTTTCTTT	CASSLRVTEAFF
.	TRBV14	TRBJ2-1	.	TGTGCCAGCAGCCAAGGAACCAGTTGGAGCCACAATGAGCAGTTCTTC	CASSQGTSWSHNEQFF